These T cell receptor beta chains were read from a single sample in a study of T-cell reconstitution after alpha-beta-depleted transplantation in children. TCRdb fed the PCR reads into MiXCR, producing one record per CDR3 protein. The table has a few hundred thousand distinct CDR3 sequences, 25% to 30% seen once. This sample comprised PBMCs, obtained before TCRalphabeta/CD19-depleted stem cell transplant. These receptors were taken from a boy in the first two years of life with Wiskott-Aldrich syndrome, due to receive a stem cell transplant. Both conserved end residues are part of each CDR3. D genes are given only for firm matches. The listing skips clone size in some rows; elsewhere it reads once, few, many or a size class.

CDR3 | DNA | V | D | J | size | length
CASSLELAGVDTQYF | TGCGCCAGCAGCTTGGAACTAGCGGGAGTAGATACGCAGTATTTT | TRBV5-1 | TRBD2 | TRBJ2-3 | few | 15
CSVEARYNEQFF | TGCAGCGTTGAAGCCCGGTACAATGAGCAGTTCTTC | TRBV29-1 | - | TRBJ2-1 | - | 12
CASRPDGSANTGELFF | TGCGCCAGCAGACCCGACGGCAGCGCGAACACCGGGGAGCTGTTTTTT | TRBV5-1 | - | TRBJ2-2 | - | 16
CASSPNSIKADEQFF | TGCGCCAGCAGCCCCAATAGTATTAAGGCGGATGAGCAGTTCTTC | TRBV5-1 | - | TRBJ2-1 | few | 15
CASSFSSGGISYNEQFF | TGCGCCAGCAGCTTTTCTAGCGGGGGGATCTCCTACAATGAGCAGTTCTTC | TRBV5-1 | TRBD2 | TRBJ2-1 | many | 17
CASSPFERISTDTQYF | TGTGCCAGCTCACCTTTTGAGCGGATTAGCACAGATACGCAGTATTTT | TRBV18 | - | TRBJ2-3 | - | 16
CAWTGGRSWNEQFF | TGTGCCTGGACGGGAGGGAGAAGTTGGAATGAGCAGTTCTTC | TRBV30 | TRBD2 | TRBJ2-1 | - | 14
CASRAGNSYEQYF | TGTGCCAGCAGGGCGGGGAACTCCTACGAGCAGTACTTC | TRBV12-3/TRBV12-4 | - | TRBJ2-7 | few | 13
CASSRTGLETQYF | TGTGCCAGCAGCCGGACAGGGCTCGAGACCCAGTACTTC | TRBV7-8 | TRBD1 | TRBJ2-5 | few | 13
CASSLSTGSYYEQYF | TGTGCCAGCAGCTTATCGACAGGGTCTTACTACGAGCAGTACTTC | TRBV11-2 | TRBD1 | TRBJ2-7 | - | 15
CASSLGLGLANTYEQYF | TGTGCCAGCAGCTTGGGGTTGGGACTAGCCAATACCTACGAGCAGTACTTC | TRBV7-2 | TRBD2 | TRBJ2-7 | - | 17
CASSIAGQGHFF | TGTGCCAGTAGTATCGCGGGACAGGGGCACTTCTTC | TRBV19 | TRBD1 | TRBJ2-1 | few | 12
CSVETGNYGYTF | TGCAGCGTTGAAACAGGGAACTATGGCTACACCTTC | TRBV29-1 | - | TRBJ1-2 | few | 12
CASSLADGPQETQYF | TGCGCCAGCAGCTTGGCAGACGGCCCGCAAGAGACCCAGTACTTC | TRBV5-1 | - | TRBJ2-5 | few | 15
CASSLKTAGGLHEQYF | TGCGCCAGCAGCCTCAAAACCGCGGGAGGGCTCCACGAGCAGTACTTC | TRBV5-1 | TRBD2 | TRBJ2-7 | - | 16
CSARGEGETQYF | TGCAGTGCTAGAGGCGAGGGGGAGACCCAGTACTTC | TRBV20-1 | - | TRBJ2-5 | few | 12
CASSFQRDGTGELFF | TGTGCCAGCAGCTTTCAGCGGGATGGGACCGGGGAGCTGTTTTTT | TRBV7-3 | TRBD2 | TRBJ2-2 | many | 15
CAISEGGGPQETQYF | TGTGCCATCAGTGAGGGCGGAGGTCCCCAAGAGACCCAGTACTTC | TRBV10-3 | - | TRBJ2-5 | - | 15
CASSLLGGTQYF | TGTGCCAGCAGTTTATTGGGGGGTACGCAGTATTTT | TRBV27 | - | TRBJ2-3 | few | 12
CASSVTGSSTDTQYF | TGTGCCAGCAGCGTCACAGGGAGCAGCACAGATACGCAGTATTTT | TRBV7-6 | - | TRBJ2-3 | few | 15
CSARDSGLAGVLNEQFF | TGCAGTGCTAGAGATTCGGGACTAGCGGGAGTGTTGAATGAGCAGTTCTTC | TRBV20-1 | TRBD2 | TRBJ2-1 | - | 17
CASRASSALSYNEQFF | TGCGCCAGCAGGGCCTCTAGCGCTCTCTCCTACAATGAGCAGTTCTTC | TRBV5-1 | - | TRBJ2-1 | - | 16
CASSFSPTSGTYNEQFF | TGCGCCAGCAGCTTTTCACCGACTAGCGGGACCTACAATGAGCAGTTCTTC | TRBV5-1 | TRBD2 | TRBJ2-1 | - | 17
CATSRDPTSGITGELFF | TGTGCCACCAGCAGAGACCCGACCAGCGGCATTACCGGGGAGCTGTTTTTT | TRBV15 | - | TRBJ2-2 | few | 17
CATSRGQGAETQYF | TGTGCCACCAGCCGAGGACAGGGGGCAGAGACCCAGTACTTC | TRBV15 | TRBD1 | TRBJ2-5 | - | 14
CSARGLDRRSYNEQFF | TGCAGTGCTAGAGGCCTGGACAGGCGATCCTACAATGAGCAGTTCTTC | TRBV20-1 | TRBD1 | TRBJ2-1 | few | 16
CASSQVGGPTDTQYF | TGTGCCAGCAGCCAAGTAGGGGGGCCCACAGATACGCAGTATTTT | TRBV4-2 | - | TRBJ2-3 | - | 15
CATSDLGAEAFF | TGTGCCACCAGTGATCTCGGCGCTGAAGCTTTCTTT | TRBV24-1 | - | TRBJ1-1 | - | 12
CASSFQLASETQYF | TGTGCCAGCAGCTTCCAACTAGCGTCAGAGACCCAGTACTTC | TRBV7-2 | TRBD2 | TRBJ2-5 | - | 14
CASSLVPSRLGETQYF | TGCGCCAGCAGCTTGGTTCCCAGCCGCCTCGGGGAGACCCAGTACTTC | TRBV5-1 | - | TRBJ2-5 | - | 16
CAISVRRAVGELFF | TGTGCCATCAGTGTAAGGCGGGCTGTGGGGGAGCTGTTTTTT | TRBV10-3 | - | TRBJ2-2 | - | 14
CSARAGFGPQHF | TGCAGTGCTAGAGCAGGATTTGGGCCCCAGCATTTT | TRBV20-1 | - | TRBJ1-5 | - | 12
CASSRVGRPSNNEQFF | TGTGCCAGCAGTCGGGTGGGACGTCCCTCAAACAATGAGCAGTTCTTC | TRBV12-3/TRBV12-4 | - | TRBJ2-1 | few | 16
CASSQSTGTSGYNEQFF | TGCGCCAGCAGCCAATCAACCGGGACTAGCGGTTACAATGAGCAGTTCTTC | TRBV4-1 | TRBD2 | TRBJ2-1 | few | 17
CASSLFRPGRLETQYF | TGTGCCAGCAGTTTATTTCGGCCCGGGAGATTAGAGACCCAGTACTTC | TRBV28 | - | TRBJ2-5 | few | 16
CASSGGQGANYGYTF | TGTGCCAGCAGCGGAGGACAGGGTGCTAACTATGGCTACACCTTC | TRBV5-6 | TRBD1 | TRBJ1-2 | - | 15
CATSDLTSGRSYNEQFF | TGTGCCACCAGTGATTTGACTAGCGGGAGGTCCTACAATGAGCAGTTCTTC | TRBV24-1 | TRBD2 | TRBJ2-1 | - | 17